This T cell receptor beta chain came from a study of OX40 agonist ivuxolimab in advanced cancers. Profiled with immunoSEQ multiplex PCR; TCRdb holds only in-frame clones, not every one. The data show about 97,000 clones, about nine tenths seen once. The CDR3 consists of 19 residues. V shed 0 bases and J shed 3 bases, with 22 bases lying between them. Looked up from germline, CDR1 is SGDLS and CDR2 is YYNGEE. Sequenced material: CD4+ or CD8+ T cells sorted from blood, taken in a trial of the OX40 agonist ivuxolimab. The genes are TRBV9 and TRBJ1-3, with D possibly TRBD1 on 5 matching bases. This receptor was obtained from an adult with an advanced solid tumor such as melanoma, head and neck, liver or kidney cancer. The CDR3 DNA reads as TGTGCCAGCAGCGTAGCCGTTGCGGGCTGGGGGAACCGTGGAAACACCATATATTTT. Translating it yields CASSVAVAGWGNRGNTIYF.